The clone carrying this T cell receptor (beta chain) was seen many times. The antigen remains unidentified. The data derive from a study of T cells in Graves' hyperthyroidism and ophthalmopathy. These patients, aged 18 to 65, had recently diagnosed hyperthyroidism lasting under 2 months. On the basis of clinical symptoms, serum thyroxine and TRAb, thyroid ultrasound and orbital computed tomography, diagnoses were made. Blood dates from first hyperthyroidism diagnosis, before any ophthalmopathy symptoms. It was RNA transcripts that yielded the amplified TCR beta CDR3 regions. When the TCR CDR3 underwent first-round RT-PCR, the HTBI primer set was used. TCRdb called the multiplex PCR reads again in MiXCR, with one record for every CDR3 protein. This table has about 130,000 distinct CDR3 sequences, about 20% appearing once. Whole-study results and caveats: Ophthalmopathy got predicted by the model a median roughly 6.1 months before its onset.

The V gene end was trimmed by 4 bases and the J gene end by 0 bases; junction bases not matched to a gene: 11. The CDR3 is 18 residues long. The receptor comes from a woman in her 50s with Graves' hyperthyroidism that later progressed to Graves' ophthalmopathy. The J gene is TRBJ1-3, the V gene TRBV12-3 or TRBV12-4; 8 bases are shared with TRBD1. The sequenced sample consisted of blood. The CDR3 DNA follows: TGTGCCAGCAGTTCGCGGGGGACAGGCTTCAGCTCTGGAAACACCATATATTTT. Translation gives CASSSRGTGFSSGNTIYF.